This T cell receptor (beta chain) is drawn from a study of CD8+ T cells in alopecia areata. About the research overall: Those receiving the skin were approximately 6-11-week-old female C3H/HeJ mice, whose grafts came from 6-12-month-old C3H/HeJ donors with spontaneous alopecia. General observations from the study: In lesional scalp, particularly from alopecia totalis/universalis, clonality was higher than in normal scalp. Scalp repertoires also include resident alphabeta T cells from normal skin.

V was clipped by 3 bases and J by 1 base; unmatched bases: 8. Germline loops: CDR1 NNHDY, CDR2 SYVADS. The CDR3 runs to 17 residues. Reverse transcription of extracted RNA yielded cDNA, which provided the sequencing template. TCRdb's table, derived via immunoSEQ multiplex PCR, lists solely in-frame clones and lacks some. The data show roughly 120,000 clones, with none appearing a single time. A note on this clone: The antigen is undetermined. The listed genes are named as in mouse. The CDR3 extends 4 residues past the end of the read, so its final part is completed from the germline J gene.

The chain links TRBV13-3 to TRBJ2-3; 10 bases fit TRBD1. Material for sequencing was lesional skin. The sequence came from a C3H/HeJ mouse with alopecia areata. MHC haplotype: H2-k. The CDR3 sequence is CASSAGTGDDGAETLYF. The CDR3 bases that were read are TGTGCCAGCAGTGCCGGGACAGGGGATGATGGTGCAGAA.